This TCR beta chain is drawn from a study of blood T cell repertoires in COVID-19. As for the study in general: Italy, Spain and the United States were the sources of the convalescent and acute COVID-19 samples. Nucleic acid was either cDNA or gDNA, and it came from T cells, B-cell-depleted T cells, or PBMCs.

This CDR3 has 12 amino acids. V dropped 7 bases and J dropped 3 bases, with 9 bases sitting between them. Original processing notes: Reference gene primer amplification yielded estimated nucleated cell counts. Libraries were prepared by immunoSEQ multiplex PCR; TCRdb keeps only in-frame clonotypes and omits some of them. The DNA gave D and trimming, while V, J and clone size come from that table. The table includes about 240,000 clones, approximately 82% detected once. This receptor was obtained from a man aged 30 to 45 who had recovered from COVID-19. The chain employs TRBV12-3 or TRBV12-4 and TRBJ1-1; D may be TRBD1 (5 bases). Sequenced: peripheral blood. Here the CDR3 reads CASTPGDTEAFF. The CDR3 DNA sequence: TGTGCCAGCACCCCGGGGGACACTGAAGCTTTCTTT.